The 13 T cell receptor beta chains below all came from one sample that was sequenced in a study of T cell responses to AZD1222 COVID-19 vaccine. Measured with immunoSEQ multiplex PCR; TCRdb has only the in-frame clones, and not every one. The sample lists some 120,000 clones, 92% seen once, with 1.6% in the top ten. This specimen was peripheral blood, taken 28 days after the second AZD1222 dose. These receptor sequences come from an adult who received the AZD1222 COVID-19 vaccine.

J is TRBJ2-5 and V is TRBV5-1; 7 bases line up with TRBD2. The germline CDR1 and CDR2 sequences are SGHRS and YFSETQ. The CDR3 totals 15 residues. With V trimmed by 4 bases and J by 1 base, 7 bases remained unmatched. CDR3 protein: CASSPLAGSQETQYF. CDR3 coding DNA: TGCGCCAGCAGCCCATTAGCGGGTTCCCAAGAGACCCAGTACTTC.

This chain links TRBV2 with TRBJ2-3; no reliable D call. Trimming left V 5 bases short and J 5 bases short, with 8 bases between. The CDR3 length is 12 residues. Germline V gene data show CDR1 as SNHLY and CDR2 as FYNNEI. The CDR3 region has the DNA TGTGCCAGCAGTTTTACCTTAGATACGCAGTATTTT. Its protein is CASSFTLDTQYF.

J is TRBJ1-2 and V is TRBV5-6, with D uncertain. The V end was cut by 6 bases, the J end by 0 bases, with 15 bases between. The V gene's germline CDR1 is SGHDT and CDR2 YYEEEE. The CDR3 is 15 amino acids. The CDR3 DNA reads TGTGCCAGCAACCCCGGCTGGGGAGCTAACTATGGCTACACCTTC. Translation gives CASNPGWGANYGYTF.

The chain is built from TRBV6-5 and TRBJ2-2; TRBD2 aligns across 7 bases. CDR3 length: 15 amino acids. After removal of 8 bases from V and 7 bases from J, the junction contained 13 bases not matched to a gene. Germline lookup yields CDR1 MNHEY and CDR2 SVGAGI. CDR3 sequence reads: CASSLGEGAVGELFF. In DNA, the CDR3 is TGTGCCAGCTCCCTAGGGGAGGGCGCCGTCGGGGAGCTGTTTTTT.

Points on this clone: Other DNA sequences in this specimen translate into the identical CDR3. This rearrangement joins TRBV12-3 or TRBV12-4 to TRBJ1-1, with 7 bases aligning to TRBD1. The CDR3 is 13 amino acids. Trimming removed 5 bases from V and 1 base from J; junction bases left unmatched: 1. The CDR3 nucleotides read TGTGCCAGCAGTAGGACAGGGAACACTGAAGCTTTCTTT. It is translated as CASSRTGNTEAFF.

The gene calls are TRBV28 and TRBJ1-5, with D possibly matching TRBD1 (6 bases). There are 18 residues in the CDR3. Germline V gene sequence: CDR1 MDHEN, CDR2 SYDVKM. V gave up 6 bases and J gave up 4 bases, with 25 bases separating them. CDR3 in DNA: TGTGCCAGCAGCTGGTGGGGGCCCGGGAGCTACCAAAATCAGCCCCAGCATTTT. Amino acid sequence: CASSWWGPGSYQNQPQHF.

This chain uses TRBV25-1 with TRBJ2-2, with D hard to call. V lost 4 bases to trimming and J lost 4 bases, with 4 bases between them. The V gene's germline CDR1 is MGHDK and CDR2 SYGVNS. The CDR3 sequence is 12 residues long. CDR3 region: CASSAITGELFF. The CDR3 nucleotides read TGTGCCAGCAGTGCGATCACCGGGGAGCTGTTTTTT.

CDR3 region: CASSEEVGAYNEQFF. In nucleotides, the CDR3 is TGTGCCAGCAGTGAAGAAGTAGGGGCTTACAATGAGCAGTTCTTC. The chain recombines TRBV6-1 with TRBJ2-1; tentative D call: TRBD1 (5 bases). Trimming left V 1 base short and J 4 bases short, with 11 bases between. Germline loops: CDR1 MNHNS, CDR2 SASEGT. The CDR3 contains 15 residues.

This chain connects TRBV6-5 to TRBJ1-1; the D is unclear. The CDR3 covers 13 residues. V lost 0 bases and J 6 bases, leaving 8 bases between the germline ends. Looked up from germline, CDR1 is MNHEY and CDR2 is SVGAGI. In nucleotides, the CDR3 is TGTGCCAGCAGTTACTCGCGGGAGGCTGAAGCTTTCTTT. Translating gives CASSYSREAEAFF.

The rearrangement uses TRBV7-9 and TRBJ2-1; the D gene is possibly TRBD2 (6 bases). Germline CDR1 and CDR2: SEHNR and FQNEAQ (reference sequence). The V end lost 7 bases, the J end lost 0 bases, and 10 bases lay between the germline ends. CDR3 length: 14 residues. The CDR3 reads CASNSGNSYNEQFF. The CDR3 nucleotides are TGTGCCAGCAATAGCGGTAACTCCTACAATGAGCAGTTCTTC.

This chain uses TRBV11-2 with TRBJ1-1, with D tentatively TRBD1 (5 bases). Germline CDR1 is SGHAT and CDR2 is FQNNGV. Trimming cost V 5 bases and J 0 bases, with 13 bases left between them. CDR3 size: 15 residues. In DNA form, the CDR3 reads TGTGCCAGCAGCCATTCAGACAGAATGAACACTGAAGCTTTCTTT. This sequence encodes CASSHSDRMNTEAFF.

This sequence joins TRBV7-3 and TRBJ2-1; the match to TRBD2 covers 8 bases. The V gene end was trimmed by 5 bases and the J gene end by 5 bases; junction bases not matched to a gene: 8. Germline-derived CDR1 and CDR2 are SGHTA and FQGTGA. This CDR3 comprises 15 residues. CDR3 region: CASSLGVAGHNEQFF. The CDR3 coding sequence is TGTGCCAGCAGCCTCGGGGTAGCGGGACACAATGAGCAGTTCTTC.

This rearrangement joins TRBV18 to TRBJ1-3, with unresolved D. The germline gives CDR1 KGHSH, CDR2 LQKENI. CDR3 size: 12 residues. The V gene lost 3 bases and the J gene lost 6 bases, with 6 bases spanning the gap. The DNA for the CDR3 is TGTGCCAGCTCACCTCCCCTAAACACCATATATTTT. It codes for CASSPPLNTIYF. The entire variable domain, with the rest obtained from reference TRBV18 and TRBJ1-3, is as follows: NAGVMQNPRHLVRRRGQEARLRCSPMKGHSHVYWYRQLPEEGLKFMVYLQKENIIDESGMPKERFSAEFPKEGPSILRIQQVVRGDSAAYFCASSPPLNTIYFGEGSWLTVV.